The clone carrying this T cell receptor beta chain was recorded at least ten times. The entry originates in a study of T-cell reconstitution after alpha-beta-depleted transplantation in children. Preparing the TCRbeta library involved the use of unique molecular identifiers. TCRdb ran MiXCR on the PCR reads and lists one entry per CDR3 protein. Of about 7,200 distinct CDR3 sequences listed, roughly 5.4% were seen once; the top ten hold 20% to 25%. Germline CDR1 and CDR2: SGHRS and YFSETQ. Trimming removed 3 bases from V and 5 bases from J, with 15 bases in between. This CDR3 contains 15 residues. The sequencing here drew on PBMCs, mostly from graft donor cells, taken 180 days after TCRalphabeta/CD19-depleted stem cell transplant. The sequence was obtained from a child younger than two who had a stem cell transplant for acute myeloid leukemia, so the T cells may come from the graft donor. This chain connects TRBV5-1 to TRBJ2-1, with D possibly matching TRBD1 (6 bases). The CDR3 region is CASSSLQGRDNEQFF. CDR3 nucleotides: TGCGCCAGCAGCTCTTTACAGGGTCGGGACAATGAGCAGTTCTTC.